This is a list of T cell receptor beta chains from one sample in a study of T cells after yellow fever vaccination. TCRdb recomputed calls from the 5' RACE reads with MiXCR, one row per CDR3 protein. The sample shows hundreds of thousands of distinct CDR3 sequences, around 4% of them seen only once. The sequences come from PBMCs, collected on the day of the yellow fever booster vaccination. The receptors were gathered from a man younger than 30 who received the YFV17D yellow fever vaccine. The CDR3 runs from the conserved cysteine through the conserved F or W. The D gene is left open where the match is weak. Clone sizes are given selectively: once, few, many, or a class where the clone is expanded.

>TRBD2|TRBJ2-7|many|TRBV7-6
TGTGCCAGCAGCCCCGGGGGGGGCGCGATAAACGAGCAGTACTTC
CASSPGGGAINEQYF
>TRBD2|TRBJ2-3|-|TRBV11-2
TGTGCCAGCAGCTTAGATCGCCTAGCGGGGACCGGAGGCACAGATACGCAGTATTTT
CASSLDRLAGTGGTDTQYF
>TRBD1|TRBJ1-5|-|TRBV30
TGTGCCTGGAGTCTTGGGACAGGCGGGCAGCCCCAGCATTTT
CAWSLGTGGQPQHF
>TRBD1|TRBJ1-2|few|TRBV12-3/TRBV12-4
TGTGCCAGCAATGGAGGGGGCGTGGGCTACACCTTC
CASNGGGVGYTF
>-|TRBJ2-3|few|TRBV9
TGTGCCAGCAGCGTCGGGCTTGGCACAGATACGCAGTATTTT
CASSVGLGTDTQYF
>TRBD2|TRBJ2-3|-|TRBV7-2
TGTGCCAGCAGATCCGGGGGGGGGGCGGATACGCAGTATTTT
CASRSGGGADTQYF
>-|TRBJ1-5|-|TRBV4-3
TGCGCCAGCAGCCAAGATTGGGTCGGCAGCCCTAATCAGCCCCAGCATTTT
CASSQDWVGSPNQPQHF
>-|TRBJ1-1|many|TRBV7-8
TGTGCCAGCAGTGGAACAGCCTTCAACACTGAAGCTTTCTTT
CASSGTAFNTEAFF
>-|TRBJ2-1|few|TRBV24-1
TGTGCCACCAGTGATACGAGAGGGGCCTTATCCTACAATGAGCAGTTCTTC
CATSDTRGALSYNEQFF
>-|TRBJ2-7|many|TRBV9
TGTGCCAGCAGCGTAGGAGGAACAGGGTACTACGAGCAGTACTTC
CASSVGGTGYYEQYF
>TRBD2|TRBJ2-1|-|TRBV6-2/TRBV6-3
TGTGCCAGCAGTTACTCGAAGGGCCCGGGGACTAGCGGAAGCTACAATGAGCAGTTCTTC
CASSYSKGPGTSGSYNEQFF
>TRBD2|TRBJ2-7|few|TRBV4-1
TGCGCCAGCAGCCAAGATGGGTCTAGCGGGGGAAACCAGTACTTC
CASSQDGSSGGNQYF
>-|TRBJ1-5|-|TRBV5-1
TGCGCCAGCAGCCGCGGGGGGGACAGCAATCAGCCCCAGCATTTT
CASSRGGDSNQPQHF
>-|TRBJ1-6|few|TRBV5-1
TGCGCCAGCAGCTCAATCGGACGCCAGAGCTCCTATAATTCACCCCTCCACTTT
CASSSIGRQSSYNSPLHF
>-|TRBJ1-2|few|TRBV2
TGTGCCAGCAGTGTAGGGGTTGACTATGGCTACACCTTC
CASSVGVDYGYTF
>TRBD1|TRBJ2-1|many|TRBV18
TGTGCCAGCTCACCGGGACAGGGAACCTACAATGAGCAGTTCTTC
CASSPGQGTYNEQFF
>TRBD2|TRBJ2-1|many|TRBV5-1
TGCGCCAGCAGGTCGGGACTAGCTGAGCAGTTCTTC
CASRSGLAEQFF
>TRBD2|TRBJ2-4|-|TRBV7-9
TGTGCCAGCAGCCCCAGGTCGGGGGGAGCCAAAAACATTCAGTACTTC
CASSPRSGGAKNIQYF
>TRBD2|TRBJ2-7|many|TRBV20-1
TGCAGTGCTAGAGCAGTTCTAGCGGGGGACTCCTACGAGCAGTACTTC
CSARAVLAGDSYEQYF
>-|TRBJ2-5|few|TRBV4-2
TGTGCCAGCAGCCAATCGGCGGCGCCCGTCCGAGAGACCCAGTACTTC
CASSQSAAPVRETQYF
>-|TRBJ2-7|-|TRBV5-1
TGCGCCAGCAGCTTGGAGGGGATCGGGTACGAGCAGTACTTC
CASSLEGIGYEQYF
>TRBD2|TRBJ2-1|few|TRBV12-5
TGTGCTAGTGGTTTGGTACTAGCGGGCCGCGGGGATGAGCAGTTCTTC
CASGLVLAGRGDEQFF
>-|TRBJ1-5|-|TRBV6-6
TGTGCCAGCAGCCCCCCCCGGGACTTAAGTAGCAATCAGCCCCAGCATTTT
CASSPPRDLSSNQPQHF
>-|TRBJ1-2|many|TRBV20-1
TGCAGTGCTAGGGGGGGGCAGGGAGAAGGCTACACCTTC
CSARGGQGEGYTF
>-|TRBJ2-7|-|TRBV7-9
TGTGCCAGCAGCTTAGTCCCAGGGAGAAGCACCTACGAGCAGTACTTC
CASSLVPGRSTYEQYF
>TRBD2|TRBJ2-3|few|TRBV6-2/TRBV6-3
TGTGCCAGCAGTCCCCGACTAGCGGGGGGTGCCACAGATACGCAGTATTTT
CASSPRLAGGATDTQYF
>TRBD1|TRBJ2-1|few|TRBV5-5
TGTGCCAGCAGCATAGGACAGGTCTACAATGAGCAGTTCTTC
CASSIGQVYNEQFF
>-|TRBJ1-5|few|TRBV12-3/TRBV12-4
TGTGCCAGCAGCCGCTTTTTCCAGCCCCAGCATTTT
CASSRFFQPQHF
>-|TRBJ1-1|-|TRBV7-9
TGTGCCAGCAGCTTAGACGCCAGGGCCTCGGCTGAAGCTTTCTTT
CASSLDARASAEAFF
>-|TRBJ1-5|many|TRBV4-3
TGCGCCAGCAGCCAAGATCACACGGCTAGCAATCAGCCCCAGCATTTT
CASSQDHTASNQPQHF
>TRBD1|TRBJ1-2|few|TRBV12-3/TRBV12-4
TGTGCCAGCAGTTCGGACAGGGGGAAGAGGGGCTACACCTTC
CASSSDRGKRGYTF
>-|TRBJ2-2|few|TRBV20-1
TGCAGTGCCCTAACAGGGTCCGGGGAGCTGTTTTTT
CSALTGSGELFF
>-|TRBJ1-5|few|TRBV25-1
TGTGCCAGCAGTGTACCCGGGGGATCGATCCCTAGCAATCAGCCCCAGCATTTT
CASSVPGGSIPSNQPQHF
>-|TRBJ2-3|once|TRBV5-1
TGCGCCAGCAGCTTTGGTCTATTCACAGATACGCAGTATTTT
CASSFGLFTDTQYF
>TRBD1|TRBJ2-7|-|TRBV5-5
TGTGCCAGCAGCCTGGACAGGGGGCTCGAGCAGTACTTC
CASSLDRGLEQYF
>-|TRBJ1-6|many|TRBV20-1
TGCAGTGCTAGAGATGGCGGACAAATTAATTCACCCCTCCACTTT
CSARDGGQINSPLHF
>-|TRBJ1-5|-|TRBV20-1
TGCAGTGCTAGAGTGACAATAAGCAATCAGCCCCAGCATTTT
CSARVTISNQPQHF
>-|TRBJ2-3|-|TRBV20-1
TGCAGTGCTAGCCCCACGGGGTTCACAGATACGCAGTATTTT
CSASPTGFTDTQYF
>-|TRBJ2-2|many|TRBV12-3/TRBV12-4
TGTGCCAGCAGTCCCCAGGGGCGGGAACTGTTTTTT
CASSPQGRELFF
>TRBD1|TRBJ1-4|few|TRBV20-1
TGCAGTGCTAGAGATCAATGGCAGGGGGCTAAGGAAAAACTGTTTTTT
CSARDQWQGAKEKLFF
>-|TRBJ1-5|-|TRBV7-9
TGTGCCAGCAGCTTAGAAGTCACGGGGGCCCCGATTCATTTT
CASSLEVTGAPIHF
>TRBD1|TRBJ1-5|-|TRBV20-1
TGCAGTGCAAACAGGGGCGGTCAGCCCCAGCATTTT
CSANRGGQPQHF
>TRBD1|TRBJ1-6|few|TRBV7-8
TGTGCCAGCAGCGCAACCCTGTTAAACAGGGGCGGCTCTTCACCCCTCCACTTT
CASSATLLNRGGSSPLHF
>-|TRBJ2-3|many|TRBV7-8
TGTGCCAGCAGCTTAGCCTGGGATACGCAGTATTTT
CASSLAWDTQYF
>-|TRBJ1-4|many|TRBV4-3
TGCGCCAGCAGCCAAGATGTCGGTTCGGGAGAAAAACTGTTTTTT
CASSQDVGSGEKLFF
>-|TRBJ1-1|many|TRBV6-2/TRBV6-3
TGTGCCAGCAGCATTTACCGGGAGGACACTGAAGCTTTCTTT
CASSIYREDTEAFF
>TRBD1|TRBJ1-5|few|TRBV4-3
TGCGCCAGCAGCCAAGAGGGAAGACAGGGGCGTTTTAATCAGCCCCAGCATTTT
CASSQEGRQGRFNQPQHF
>-|TRBJ2-2|few|TRBV5-4
TGTGCCAGCAGCTTAAGTTCGGACACCGGGGAGCTGTTTTTT
CASSLSSDTGELFF
>TRBD2|TRBJ2-1|few|TRBV19
TGTGCCAGTAGTATGGTACTAGCGGCGGACAATGAGCAGTTCTTC
CASSMVLAADNEQFF
>TRBD1|TRBJ1-3|few|TRBV5-1
TGCGCCAGCAGCTTGACAGGACAGGGGGCAATCTCTGGAAACACCATATATTTT
CASSLTGQGAISGNTIYF